The subject of this entry is one TCR beta chain. Profiled with immunoSEQ multiplex PCR; TCRdb holds only in-frame clones, not every one. The data contain under 20,000 clones, roughly 90% of them singletons. This record belongs to a study of graft-versus-host responses after intestinal transplantation. Study background: All recipients got anti-thymocyte globulin induction, then tacrolimus and steroids for roughly three years.

Germline values: CDR1 MNHNS, CDR2 SASEGT. The CDR3 sequence is 14 residues long. Trimming removed 3 bases at V and 7 bases at J, with 13 bases between. The receptor's source is a human patient who received an intestinal transplant, so some T cells may come from the graft donor. This rearrangement joins TRBV6-1 to TRBJ1-5, with D possibly TRBD1 on 5 matching bases. Here the sequenced sample was PBMCs, taken more than 350 days after transplant. CDR3 residues: CASSEAGMHQPQHF. The CDR3 region has the DNA TGTGCCAGCAGTGAGGCAGGGATGCACCAGCCCCAGCATTTT.